This T cell receptor (beta chain) was retrieved from a study of blood T cell repertoires in COVID-19. For the study at large: The study drew acute and convalescent COVID-19 samples from the United States, Italy and Spain. Nucleic acid was either cDNA or gDNA, and it came from T cells, B-cell-depleted T cells, or PBMCs.

This CDR3 region has 16 residues. V lost 5 bases to trimming and J lost 3 bases, with 17 bases between them. Per germline, CDR1 LNHNV and CDR2 YYDKDF (reference sequence). Here immunoSEQ multiplex PCR was the method, and the copy in TCRdb shows in-frame clones only, minus some. The table lists 250,000 or so clones, about 86% of them singletons. The chain has TRBV15 and TRBJ1-5; D not resolved. The clonotype originates from an elderly man with acute or convalescent COVID-19. Sequenced: peripheral blood. The chain's CDR3 is CATSPPYGQNNQPQHF. CDR3 bases: TGTGCCACCAGCCCCCCATATGGGCAGAACAATCAGCCCCAGCATTTT. The full variable domain, in which reference TRBV15 and TRBJ1-5 provide the parts outside the CDR3, is DAMVIQNPRYQVTQFGKPVTLSCSQTLNHNVMYWYQQKSSQAPKLLFHYYDKDFNNEADTPDNFQSRRPNTSFCFLDIRSPGLGDTAMYLCATSPPYGQNNQPQHFGDGTRLSIL.